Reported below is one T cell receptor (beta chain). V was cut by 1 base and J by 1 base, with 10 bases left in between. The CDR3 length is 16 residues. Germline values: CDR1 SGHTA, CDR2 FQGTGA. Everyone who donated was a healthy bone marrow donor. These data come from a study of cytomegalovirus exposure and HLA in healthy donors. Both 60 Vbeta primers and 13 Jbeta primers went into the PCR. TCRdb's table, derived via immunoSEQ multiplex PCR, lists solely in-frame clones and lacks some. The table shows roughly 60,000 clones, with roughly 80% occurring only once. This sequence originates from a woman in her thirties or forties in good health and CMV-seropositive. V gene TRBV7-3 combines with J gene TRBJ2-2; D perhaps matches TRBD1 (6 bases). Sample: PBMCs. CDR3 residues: CASSLNLGQNTGELFF. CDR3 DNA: TGTGCCAGCAGCTTAAATTTGGGACAGAACACCGGGGAGCTGTTTTTT.